One and the same sample provided the 18 T cell receptor beta chains below, sequenced in a study of T cell clonotyping in hematopoietic cell transplantation. Time point here: recipient sample about 28 days before transplant, after cytoreduction. Measured with immunoSEQ multiplex PCR; TCRdb has only the in-frame clones, and not every one. The repertoire has some 28,000 clones, around 82% of them found once; the top ten carry approximately 1.7%. The input for sequencing was peripheral blood mononuclear cells, taken before stem cell transplant. The source is a man in his forties with acute myeloid leukemia. Some clones in this sample may be carry-over from other donors' samples.

This chain joins TRBV2 and TRBJ1-4, with a weak D call TRBD1 (5 bases). From germline, CDR1 is SNHLY and CDR2 FYNNEI. Deletions cut 8 bases from V and 10 bases from J, with 17 bases between. This CDR3 region has 13 residues. The CDR3 DNA reads TGTGCCAGCGGGGGGGGGTCACAAGGAAAACTGTTTTTT. This sequence encodes CASGGGSQGKLFF. Using reference TRBV2 and TRBJ1-4 for the parts outside the CDR3, the full variable domain is EPEVTQTPSHQVTQMGQEVILRCVPISNHLYFYWYRQILGQKVEFLVSFYNNEISEKSEIFDDQFSVERPDGSNFTLKIRSTKLEDSAMYFCASGGGSQGKLFFGSGTQLSVL.

The chain combines TRBV5-4 with TRBJ1-1; no definite D call. CDR3 length: 15 amino acids. V lost 2 bases to trimming and J lost 0 bases, with 11 bases between them. Germline lookup yields CDR1 SGHNT and CDR2 YYREEE (reference sequence). In DNA, the CDR3 is TGTGCCAGCAGCTTTTATCAAGCCATGAACACTGAAGCTTTCTTT. Translating gives CASSFYQAMNTEAFF.

The V call is TRBV11-3, the J call TRBJ2-2; tentative D call: TRBD1 (6 bases). The CDR3 extends over 14 amino acids. The germline CDR1 and CDR2 sequences are SGHNT and YENEEA. Between the trimmed V and J ends, which lost 1 base and 6 bases, there was a span of 9 bases. The CDR3 reads CASSLGNRAGELFF. CDR3 DNA: TGTGCCAGCAGCTTAGGAAACAGGGCCGGGGAGCTGTTTTTT.

Regarding this clone: Sequence at one end of the junction differs from germline and may be a read error. V and J are TRBV5-8 and TRBJ2-7; 10 bases are shared with TRBD1. This CDR3 has 11 amino acids. CDR1 and CDR2 from the germline V gene are SGHTS and YDEGEE. The CDR3 region has the DNA TGTGCCAGCAGCTTGATTGGGACAGGGGTGTTC. It codes for CASSLIGTGVF. The variable domain in full, completed from reference TRBV5-8 and TRBJ2-7, reads EAGVTQSPTHLIKTRGQQATLRCSPISGHTSVYWYQQALGLGLQFLLWYDEGEERNRGNFPPRFSGRQFPNYSSELNVNALELEDSALYLCASSLIGTGVFGPGTRLTVT.

This clone was detected a few times. This chain links TRBV6-5 with TRBJ2-7, with D perhaps assigned TRBD1 or TRBD2 (5 bases each). From germline, CDR1 is MNHEY and CDR2 SVGAGI. The ends were cut back, 7 bases at V and 2 bases at J, with 15 bases in the middle. The CDR3 consists of 14 residues. The CDR3 loop is CASTNWGTTYEQYF. The CDR3 DNA sequence: TGTGCCAGCACCAACTGGGGGACCACCTACGAGCAGTACTTC.

The J gene is TRBJ2-3, the V gene TRBV5-1; D may correspond to TRBD1 or TRBD2 (5 bases each). Germline CDR1 is SGHRS and CDR2 is YFSETQ. This CDR3 has 16 amino acids. Trimming pared 6 bases from V and 0 bases from J, leaving 17 bases between. As DNA, the CDR3 is TGCGCCAGCAACCGGGACGCGTGGACTAGCACAGATACGCAGTATTTT. It encodes CASNRDAWTSTDTQYF.

The chain joins TRBV28 to TRBJ2-3, with D perhaps matching TRBD1 (6 bases). Germline values: CDR1 MDHEN, CDR2 SYDVKM. The CDR3 runs to 16 residues. The ends were cut back, 5 bases at V and 5 bases at J, with 20 bases in the middle. This CDR3 reads CASSPPRAGVRDTQYF. CDR3 DNA sequence: TGTGCCAGCAGTCCACCTCGAGCAGGGGTGAGAGATACGCAGTATTTT. Full variable domain (missing parts from reference TRBV28 and TRBJ2-3): DVKVTQSSRYLVKRTGEKVFLECVQDMDHENMFWYRQDPGLGLRLIYFSYDVKMKEKGDIPEGYSVSREKKERFSLILESASTNQTSMYLCASSPPRAGVRDTQYFGPGTRLTVL.

The chain carries TRBV11-3 and TRBJ1-2; D is unresolved. V dropped 5 bases and J dropped 13 bases, with 26 bases sitting between them. This CDR3 has 15 amino acids. Germline V gene sequence: CDR1 SGHNT, CDR2 YENEEA. DNA for the CDR3: TGTGCCAGCAGCACCGGACCTTACTCCGACCAGTCTCTCACCTTC. This gives the protein CASSTGPYSDQSLTF.

The CDR3 loop reads CASSYPGQGRNTIYF. CDR3 nucleotides: TGTGCCAGCAGTTACCCAGGACAGGGCCGTAACACCATATATTTT. The genes are TRBV6-6 and TRBJ1-3; 8 positions match TRBD1. The V and J ends lost 2 bases and 7 bases, in that order; junction bases with no gene match: 7. Germline V gene lookup returns CDR1 MNHNY and CDR2 SVGAGI (reference sequence). The length of the CDR3 is 15 residues.

The CDR3 is CASSLSGFHEQYF. The CDR3 DNA sequence: TGTGCCAGCAGCTTATCAGGGTTCCACGAGCAGTACTTC. The chain links TRBV7-9 to TRBJ2-7, with D perhaps TRBD1 (5 bases). Trimming took off 2 bases at V and 5 bases at J, with 10 bases between the two ends. Germline-derived CDR1 and CDR2 are SEHNR and FQNEAQ (reference sequence). The CDR3 length is 13 residues.

The rearrangement joins TRBV25-1 to TRBJ2-7, with TRBD2 matching 11 bases. Germline V lookup: CDR1 MGHDK, CDR2 SYGVNS. The V segment lost 10 bases and the J segment 1 base; nucleotides outside the gene matches: 6. The CDR3 length is 14 residues. CDR3 sequence reads: CATLGTSGSYEQYF. The CDR3 DNA reads as TGTGCCACCCTCGGGACTAGCGGATCCTACGAGCAGTACTTC.

The gene calls are TRBV7-6 and TRBJ2-3, with TRBD2 identical over 9 bases. This CDR3 has 16 residues. V lost 2 bases and J lost 0; bases outside the gene matches: 3. From germline, CDR1 is SGHVS and CDR2 FNYEAQ. The CDR3 DNA follows: TGTGCCAGCAGCTTACTCAGCGGGGGGAGCACAGATACGCAGTATTTT. Its protein product is CASSLLSGGSTDTQYF. The entire variable domain, with the rest obtained from reference TRBV7-6 and TRBJ2-3, is as follows: GAGVSQSPRYKVTKRGQDVALRCDPISGHVSLYWYRQALGQGPEFLTYFNYEAQQDKSGLPNDRFSAERPEGSISTLTIQRTEQRDSAMYRCASSLLSGGSTDTQYFGPGTRLTVL.

CDR3 protein: CASSANTGYTGELFF. CDR3 sequence (DNA): TGCGCCAGCAGCGCCAATACTGGGTACACCGGGGAGCTGTTTTTT. The chain is built from TRBV5-1 and TRBJ2-2, with D unresolved. The CDR3 has 15 amino acids. Germline lookup yields CDR1 SGHRS and CDR2 YFSETQ. Trimming left V 4 bases short and J 3 bases short, with 13 bases between.

The chain recombines TRBV6-1 with TRBJ1-1; 9 bases map to TRBD1. Germline CDR1 and CDR2: MNHNS and SASEGT. The V and J ends lost 6 bases and 11 bases, in that order; junction bases with no gene match: 13. CDR3 size: 14 residues. CDR3 sequence reads: CASSRTGATRGAFF. For the CDR3, the DNA is TGTGCCAGCAGCCGGACAGGGGCAACCCGGGGGGCTTTCTTT.

The chain joins TRBV2 to TRBJ1-1; the D gene is possibly TRBD1 (5 bases). The CDR3 is 14 amino acids. Germline CDR1 reads SNHLY; CDR2 reads FYNNEI. V lost 6 bases, J lost 2 bases, and 13 bases lay in between. This chain's CDR3 is CASRGGAANTEAFF. In DNA form, the CDR3 reads TGTGCCAGCAGGGGTGGGGCCGCCAACACTGAAGCTTTCTTT.

CDR3 residues: CASSLGSYEQYF. In nucleotides, the CDR3 is TGTGCCAGCAGCTTAGGGTCCTACGAGCAGTACTTC. The chain carries TRBV7-8 and TRBJ2-7; no definite D call. Germline V gene data show CDR1 as SGHVS and CDR2 as FQNEAQ. The CDR3 loop spans 12 amino acids. Trimming cost V 1 base and J 1 base, with 2 bases left between them.

The J gene is TRBJ1-2, the V gene TRBV6-6, with D perhaps matching TRBD1 (5 bases). V shed 2 bases and J shed 5 bases, with 15 bases lying between them. In germline, CDR1 is MNHNY, CDR2 SVGAGI (reference sequence). There are 15 residues in the CDR3. In nucleotides, the CDR3 is TGTGCCAGCAGTTACGGGGGTAGATCGCAATATGGCTACACCTTC. Translation: CASSYGGRSQYGYTF.

V and J are TRBV30 and TRBJ2-2, with 10 bases that match TRBD2. CDR3 length equals 15 residues. In germline, CDR1 is GTSNPN, CDR2 SVGIG (reference sequence). CDR3 DNA: TGTGCTAAGGACAGCGGGAGGGCCCACACCGGGGAGCTGTTTTTT. Its protein product is CAKDSGRAHTGELFF. Variable domain in full (rest from reference TRBV30 and TRBJ2-2): SQTIHQWPATLVQPVGSPLSLECTVEGTSNPNLYWYRQAAGRGLQLLFYSVGIGQISSEVPQNLSASRPQDRQFILSSKKLLLSDSGFYLCAKDSGRAHTGELFFGEGSRLTVL.